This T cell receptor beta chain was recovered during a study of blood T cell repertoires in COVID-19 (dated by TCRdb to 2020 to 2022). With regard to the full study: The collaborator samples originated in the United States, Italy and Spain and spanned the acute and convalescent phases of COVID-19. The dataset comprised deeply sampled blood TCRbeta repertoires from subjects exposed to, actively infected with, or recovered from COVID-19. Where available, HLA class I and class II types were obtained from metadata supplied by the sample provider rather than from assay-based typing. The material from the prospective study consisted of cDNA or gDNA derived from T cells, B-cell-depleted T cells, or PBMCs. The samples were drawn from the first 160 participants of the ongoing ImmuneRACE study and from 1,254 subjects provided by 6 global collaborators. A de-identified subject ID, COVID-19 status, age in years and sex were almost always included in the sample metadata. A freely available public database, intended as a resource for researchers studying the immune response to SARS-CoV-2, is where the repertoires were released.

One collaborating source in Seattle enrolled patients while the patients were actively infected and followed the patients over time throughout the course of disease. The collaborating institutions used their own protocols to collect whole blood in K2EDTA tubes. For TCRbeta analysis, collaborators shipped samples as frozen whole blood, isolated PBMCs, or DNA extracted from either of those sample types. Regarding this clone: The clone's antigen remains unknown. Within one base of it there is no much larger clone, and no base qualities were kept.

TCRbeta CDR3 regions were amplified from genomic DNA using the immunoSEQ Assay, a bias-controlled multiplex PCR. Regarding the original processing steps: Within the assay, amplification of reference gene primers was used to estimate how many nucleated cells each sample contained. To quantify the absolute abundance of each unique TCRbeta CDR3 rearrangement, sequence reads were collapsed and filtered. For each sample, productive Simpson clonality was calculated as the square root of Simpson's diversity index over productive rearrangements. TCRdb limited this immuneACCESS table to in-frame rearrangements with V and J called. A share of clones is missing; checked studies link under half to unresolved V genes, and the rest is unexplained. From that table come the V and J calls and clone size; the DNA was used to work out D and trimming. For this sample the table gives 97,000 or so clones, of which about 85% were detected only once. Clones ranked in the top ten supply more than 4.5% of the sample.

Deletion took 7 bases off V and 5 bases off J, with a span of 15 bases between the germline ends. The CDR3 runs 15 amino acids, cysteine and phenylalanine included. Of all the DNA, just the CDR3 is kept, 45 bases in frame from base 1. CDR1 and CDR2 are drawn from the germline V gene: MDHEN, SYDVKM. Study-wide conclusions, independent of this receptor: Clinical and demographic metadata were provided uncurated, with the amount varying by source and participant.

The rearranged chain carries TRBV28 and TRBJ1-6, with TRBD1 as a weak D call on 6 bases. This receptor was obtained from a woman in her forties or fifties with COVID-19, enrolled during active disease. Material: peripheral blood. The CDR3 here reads CASNTPRGNNSPLHF. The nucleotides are TGTGCCAGCAATACCCCGAGGGGGAATAATTCACCCCTCCACTTT.